This T cell receptor (beta chain) was retrieved from a study of T-cell memory formation after mild COVID-19. TCR alpha and TCR beta cDNA libraries carrying sample barcodes and UMIs were produced by 5'RACE using constant-segment primers. TCRdb passed the 5' RACE reads through MiXCR, listing each CDR3 protein once. This sample has about 110,000 distinct CDR3 sequences, with 13% to 15% found just once. This CDR3 comprises 15 residues. The germline V gene has CDR1 PRHDT and CDR2 FYEKMQ (reference sequence). Trimming stripped 0 bases from V and 7 bases from J, with 15 bases between. This clonotype was counted only a few times.

This sequence was found in a man between 18 and 29 years old who had mild COVID-19 (a few samples of this study predate the infection). Cell type and time point are not known. V and J are TRBV13 and TRBJ1-1; a weak D match, TRBD1 (6 bases). Sequenced: PBMCs or a T cell subset sorted from them (not recorded which). The CDR3 sequence is CASSLGRRGGNEAFF. CDR3 DNA: TGTGCCAGCAGCTTAGGCCGCAGGGGCGGCAATGAAGCTTTCTTT.